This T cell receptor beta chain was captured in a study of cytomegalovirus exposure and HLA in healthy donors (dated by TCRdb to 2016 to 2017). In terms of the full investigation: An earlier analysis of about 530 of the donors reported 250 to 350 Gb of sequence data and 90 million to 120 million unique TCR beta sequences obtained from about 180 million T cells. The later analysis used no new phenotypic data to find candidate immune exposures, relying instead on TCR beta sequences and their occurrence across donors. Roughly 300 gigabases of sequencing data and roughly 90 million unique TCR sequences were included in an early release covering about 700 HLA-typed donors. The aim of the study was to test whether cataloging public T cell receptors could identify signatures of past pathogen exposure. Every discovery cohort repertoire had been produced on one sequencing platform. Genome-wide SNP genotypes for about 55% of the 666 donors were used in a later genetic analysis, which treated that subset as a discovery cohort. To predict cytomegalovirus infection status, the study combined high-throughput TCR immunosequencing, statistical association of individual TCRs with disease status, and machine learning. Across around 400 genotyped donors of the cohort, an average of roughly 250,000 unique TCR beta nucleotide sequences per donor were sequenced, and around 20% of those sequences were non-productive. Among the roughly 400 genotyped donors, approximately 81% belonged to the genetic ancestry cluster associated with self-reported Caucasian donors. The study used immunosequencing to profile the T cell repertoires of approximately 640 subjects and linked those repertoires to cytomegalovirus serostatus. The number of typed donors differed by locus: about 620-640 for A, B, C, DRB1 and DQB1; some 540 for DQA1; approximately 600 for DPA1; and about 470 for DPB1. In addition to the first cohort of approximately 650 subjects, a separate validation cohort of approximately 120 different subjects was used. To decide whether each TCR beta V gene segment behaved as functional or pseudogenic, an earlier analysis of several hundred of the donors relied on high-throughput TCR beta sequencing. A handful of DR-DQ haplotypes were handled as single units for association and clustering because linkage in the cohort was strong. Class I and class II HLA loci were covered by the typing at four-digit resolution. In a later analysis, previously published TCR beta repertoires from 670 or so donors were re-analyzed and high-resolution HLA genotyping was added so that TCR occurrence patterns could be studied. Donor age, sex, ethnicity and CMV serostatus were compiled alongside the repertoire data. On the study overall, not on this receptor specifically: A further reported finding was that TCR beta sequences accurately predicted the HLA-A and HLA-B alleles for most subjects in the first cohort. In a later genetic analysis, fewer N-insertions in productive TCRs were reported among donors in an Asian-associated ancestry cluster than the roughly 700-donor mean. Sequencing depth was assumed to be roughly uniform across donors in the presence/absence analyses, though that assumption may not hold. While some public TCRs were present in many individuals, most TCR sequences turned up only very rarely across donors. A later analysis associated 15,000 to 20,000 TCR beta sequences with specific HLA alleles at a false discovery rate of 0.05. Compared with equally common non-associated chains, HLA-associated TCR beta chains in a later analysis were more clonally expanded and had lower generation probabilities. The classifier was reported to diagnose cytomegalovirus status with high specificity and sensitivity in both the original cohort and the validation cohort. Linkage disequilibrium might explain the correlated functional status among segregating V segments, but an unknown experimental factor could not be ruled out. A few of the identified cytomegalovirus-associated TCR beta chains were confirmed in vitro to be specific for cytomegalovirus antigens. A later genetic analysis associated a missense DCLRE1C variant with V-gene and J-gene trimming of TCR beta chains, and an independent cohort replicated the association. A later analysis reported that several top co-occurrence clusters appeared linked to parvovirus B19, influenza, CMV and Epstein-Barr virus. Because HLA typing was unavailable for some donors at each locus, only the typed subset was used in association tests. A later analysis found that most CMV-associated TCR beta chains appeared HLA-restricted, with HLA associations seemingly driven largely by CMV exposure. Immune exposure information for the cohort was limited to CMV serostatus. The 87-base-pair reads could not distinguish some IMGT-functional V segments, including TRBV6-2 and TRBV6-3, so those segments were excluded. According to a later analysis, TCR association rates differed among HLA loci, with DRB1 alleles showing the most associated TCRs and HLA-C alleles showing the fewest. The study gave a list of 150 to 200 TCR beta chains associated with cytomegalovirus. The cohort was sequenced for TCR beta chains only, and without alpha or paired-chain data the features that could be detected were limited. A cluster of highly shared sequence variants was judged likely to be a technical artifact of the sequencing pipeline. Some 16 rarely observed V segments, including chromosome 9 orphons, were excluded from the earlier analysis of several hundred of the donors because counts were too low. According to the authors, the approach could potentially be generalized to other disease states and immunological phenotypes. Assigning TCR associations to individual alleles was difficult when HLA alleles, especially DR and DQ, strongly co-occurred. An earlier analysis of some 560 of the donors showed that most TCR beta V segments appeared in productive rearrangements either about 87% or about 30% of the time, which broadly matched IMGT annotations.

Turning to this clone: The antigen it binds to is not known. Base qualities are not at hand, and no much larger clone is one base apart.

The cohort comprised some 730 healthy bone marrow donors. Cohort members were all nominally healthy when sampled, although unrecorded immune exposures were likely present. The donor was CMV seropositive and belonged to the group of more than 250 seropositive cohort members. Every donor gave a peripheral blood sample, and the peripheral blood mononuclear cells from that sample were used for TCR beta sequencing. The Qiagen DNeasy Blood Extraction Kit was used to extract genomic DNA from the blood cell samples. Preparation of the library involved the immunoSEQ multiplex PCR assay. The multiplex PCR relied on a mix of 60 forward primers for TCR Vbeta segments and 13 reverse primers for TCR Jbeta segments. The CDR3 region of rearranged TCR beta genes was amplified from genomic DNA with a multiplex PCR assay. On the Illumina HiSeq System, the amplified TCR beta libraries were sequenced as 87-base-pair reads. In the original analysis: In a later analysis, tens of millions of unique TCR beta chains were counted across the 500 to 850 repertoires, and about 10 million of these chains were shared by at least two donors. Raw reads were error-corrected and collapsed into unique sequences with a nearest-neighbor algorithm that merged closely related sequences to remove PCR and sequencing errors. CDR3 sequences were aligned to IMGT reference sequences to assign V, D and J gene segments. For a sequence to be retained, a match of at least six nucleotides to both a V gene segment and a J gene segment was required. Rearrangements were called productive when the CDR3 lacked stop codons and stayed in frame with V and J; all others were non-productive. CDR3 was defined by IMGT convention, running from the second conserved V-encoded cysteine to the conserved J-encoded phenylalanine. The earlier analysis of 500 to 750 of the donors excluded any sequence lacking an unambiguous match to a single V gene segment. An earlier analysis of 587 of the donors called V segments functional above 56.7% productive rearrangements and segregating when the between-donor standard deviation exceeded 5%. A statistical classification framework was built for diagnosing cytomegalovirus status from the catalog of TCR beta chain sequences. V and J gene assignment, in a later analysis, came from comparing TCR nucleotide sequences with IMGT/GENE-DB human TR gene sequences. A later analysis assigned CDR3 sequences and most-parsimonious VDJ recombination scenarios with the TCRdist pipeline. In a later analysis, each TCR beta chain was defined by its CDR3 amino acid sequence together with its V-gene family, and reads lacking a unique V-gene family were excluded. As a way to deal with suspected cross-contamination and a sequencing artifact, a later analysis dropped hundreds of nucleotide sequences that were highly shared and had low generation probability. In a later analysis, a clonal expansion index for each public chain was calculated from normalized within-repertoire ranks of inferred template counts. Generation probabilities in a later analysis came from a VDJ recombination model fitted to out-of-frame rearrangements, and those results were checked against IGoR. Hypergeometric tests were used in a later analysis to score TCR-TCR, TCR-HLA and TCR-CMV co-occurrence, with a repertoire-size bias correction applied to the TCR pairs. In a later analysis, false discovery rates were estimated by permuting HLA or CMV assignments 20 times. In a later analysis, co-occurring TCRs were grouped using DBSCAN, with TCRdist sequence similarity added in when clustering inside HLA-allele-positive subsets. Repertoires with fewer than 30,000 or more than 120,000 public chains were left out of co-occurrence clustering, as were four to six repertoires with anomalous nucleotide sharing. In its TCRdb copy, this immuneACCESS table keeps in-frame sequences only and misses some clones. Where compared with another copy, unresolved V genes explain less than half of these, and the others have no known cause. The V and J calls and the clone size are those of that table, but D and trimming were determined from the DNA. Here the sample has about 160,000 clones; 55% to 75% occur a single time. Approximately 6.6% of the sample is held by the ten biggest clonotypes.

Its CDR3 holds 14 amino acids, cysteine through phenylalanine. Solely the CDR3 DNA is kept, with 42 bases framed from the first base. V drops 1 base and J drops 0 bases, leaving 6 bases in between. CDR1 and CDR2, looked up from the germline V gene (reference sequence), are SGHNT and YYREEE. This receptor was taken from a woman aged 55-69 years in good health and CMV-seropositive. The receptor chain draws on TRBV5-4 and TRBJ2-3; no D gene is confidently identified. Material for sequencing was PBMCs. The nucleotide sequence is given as TGTGCCAGCAGCTTGATGCGCAGCACAGATACGCAGTATTTT. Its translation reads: CASSLMRSTDTQYF. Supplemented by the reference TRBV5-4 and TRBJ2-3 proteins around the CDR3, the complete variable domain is ETGVTQSPTHLIKTRGQQVTLRCSSQSGHNTVSWYQQALGQGPQFIFQYYREEENGRGNFPPRFSGLQFPNYSSELNVNALELDDSALYLCASSLMRSTDTQYFGPGTRLTVL.